The TCR beta chain under discussion was sequenced for a study of blood T cells in healthy people across ages. Study-level findings and limits: Estimates of diversity drawn from one million T cells were considered underestimates.

Primers used in a second PCR of about 7 to 12 cycles were a sample-barcoded 5' primer and a J-beta primer mix. TCRdb analysed the 5' RACE reads with MiXCR anew, one entry per CDR3 protein. The sample lists about 1,000,000 distinct CDR3 sequences; 40% to 45% were seen once. As for this clonotype: Its matching antigen is unknown.

From germline, CDR1 is SQVTM and CDR2 ANQGSEA. Trimming at V came to 3 bases and at J to 7 bases, leaving 6 bases not matched to a gene. The CDR3 extends over 13 amino acids. The source of this sequence is a woman aged 55-69 years in good health. Sequencing input: blood. The V and J genes are TRBV29-1 and TRBJ2-7; 10 positions agree with TRBD1. CDR3 sequence reads: CSVEGQGRNEQYF. The CDR3, as DNA: TGCAGCGTTGAGGGACAGGGGAGGAATGAGCAGTACTTC.